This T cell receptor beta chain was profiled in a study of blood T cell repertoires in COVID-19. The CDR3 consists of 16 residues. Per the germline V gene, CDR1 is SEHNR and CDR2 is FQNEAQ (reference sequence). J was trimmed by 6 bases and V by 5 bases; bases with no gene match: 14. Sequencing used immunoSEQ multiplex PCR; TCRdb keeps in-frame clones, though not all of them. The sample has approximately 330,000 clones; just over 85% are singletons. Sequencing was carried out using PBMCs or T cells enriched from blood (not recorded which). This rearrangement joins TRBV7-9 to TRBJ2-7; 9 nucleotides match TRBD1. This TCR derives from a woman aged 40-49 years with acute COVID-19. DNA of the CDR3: TGTGCCAGCAGCCCGCTCGGGACAGGGAGCTTTGCCGAGCAGTACTTC. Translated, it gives CASSPLGTGSFAEQYF.